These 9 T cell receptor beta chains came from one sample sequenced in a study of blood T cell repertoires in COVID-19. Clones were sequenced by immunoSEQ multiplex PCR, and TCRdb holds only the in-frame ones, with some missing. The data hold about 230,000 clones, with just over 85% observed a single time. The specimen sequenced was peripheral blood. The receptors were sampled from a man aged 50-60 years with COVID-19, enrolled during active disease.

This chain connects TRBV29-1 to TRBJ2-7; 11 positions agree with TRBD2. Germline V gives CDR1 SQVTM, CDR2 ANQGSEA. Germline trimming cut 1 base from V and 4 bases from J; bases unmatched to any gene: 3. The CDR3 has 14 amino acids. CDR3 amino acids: CSVEVAGGLYEQYF. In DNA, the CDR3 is TGCAGCGTTGAAGTAGCGGGAGGGTTGTACGAGCAGTACTTC.

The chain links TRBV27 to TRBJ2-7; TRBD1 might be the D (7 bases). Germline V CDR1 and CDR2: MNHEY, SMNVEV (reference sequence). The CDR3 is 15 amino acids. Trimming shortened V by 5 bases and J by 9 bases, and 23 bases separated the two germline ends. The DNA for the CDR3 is TGTGCCAGCAGTACCGACAGGGAGGATTACGTTGGGCAGTACTTC. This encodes CASSTDREDYVGQYF.

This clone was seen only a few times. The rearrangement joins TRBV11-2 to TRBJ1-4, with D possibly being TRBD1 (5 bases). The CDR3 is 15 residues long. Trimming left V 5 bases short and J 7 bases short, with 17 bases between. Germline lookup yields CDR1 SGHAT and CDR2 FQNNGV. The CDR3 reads CASSRMGQGGEKLFF. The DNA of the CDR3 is TGTGCCAGCAGCCGGATGGGGCAGGGCGGTGAAAAACTGTTTTTT.

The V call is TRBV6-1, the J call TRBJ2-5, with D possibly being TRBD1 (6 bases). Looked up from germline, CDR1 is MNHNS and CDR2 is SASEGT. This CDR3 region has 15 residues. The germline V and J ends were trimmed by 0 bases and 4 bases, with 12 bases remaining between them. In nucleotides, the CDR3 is TGTGCCAGCAGTGAAGCGTACAGGGTGGGAGAGACCCAGTACTTC. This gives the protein CASSEAYRVGETQYF.

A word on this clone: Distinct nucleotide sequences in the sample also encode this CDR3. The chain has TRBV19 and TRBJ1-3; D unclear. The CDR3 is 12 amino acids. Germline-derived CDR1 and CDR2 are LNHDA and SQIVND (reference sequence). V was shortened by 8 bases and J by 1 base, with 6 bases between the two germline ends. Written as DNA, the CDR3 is TGTGCCAGTTCTTTATCTGGAAACACCATATATTTT. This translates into CASSLSGNTIYF.

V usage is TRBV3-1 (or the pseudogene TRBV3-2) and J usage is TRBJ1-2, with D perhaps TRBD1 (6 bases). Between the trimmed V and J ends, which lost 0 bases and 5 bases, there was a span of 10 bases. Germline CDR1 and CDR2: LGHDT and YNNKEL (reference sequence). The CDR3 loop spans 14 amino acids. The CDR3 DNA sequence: TGTGCCAGCAGCCAAGAGCCCAGGGGTTATGGCTACACCTTC. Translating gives CASSQEPRGYGYTF.

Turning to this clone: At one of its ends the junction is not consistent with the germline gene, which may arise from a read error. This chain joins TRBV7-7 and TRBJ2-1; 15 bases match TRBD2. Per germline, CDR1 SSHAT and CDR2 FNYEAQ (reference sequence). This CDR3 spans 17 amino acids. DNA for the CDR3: TGTGCTAGCAGCTTAGCGGGGGGACTAGCGGGAGGTTATGAGCAGTTCTTC. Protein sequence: CASSLAGGLAGGYEQFF. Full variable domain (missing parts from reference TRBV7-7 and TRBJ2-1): GAGVSQSPRYKVTKRGQDVTLRCDPISSHATLYWYQQALGQGPEFLTYFNYEAQPDKSGLPSDRFSAERPEGSISTLTIQRTEQRDSAMYRCASSLAGGLAGGYEQFFGPGTRLTVL.

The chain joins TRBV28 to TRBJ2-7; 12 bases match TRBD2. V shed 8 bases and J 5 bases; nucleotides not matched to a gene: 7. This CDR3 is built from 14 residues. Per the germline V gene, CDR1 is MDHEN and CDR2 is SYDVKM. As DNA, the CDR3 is TGTGCCAGCTTTTCTAGCGGGGGGGCCAACGAGCAGTACTTC. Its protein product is CASFSSGGANEQYF.

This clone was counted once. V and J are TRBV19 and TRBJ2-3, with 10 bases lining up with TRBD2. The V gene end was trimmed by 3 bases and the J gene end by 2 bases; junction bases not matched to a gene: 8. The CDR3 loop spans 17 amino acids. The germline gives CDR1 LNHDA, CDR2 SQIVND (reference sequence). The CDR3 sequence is CASSMTAGGTPTDTQYF. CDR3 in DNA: TGTGCCAGTAGTATGACAGCGGGAGGGACCCCCACAGATACGCAGTATTTT.